A single sample gave rise to the 22 T cell receptor beta chains below, sequenced in a study of CD4+ T cells in melanoma. Libraries were prepared by immunoSEQ multiplex PCR; TCRdb keeps only in-frame clonotypes and omits some of them. The table includes approximately 47,000 clones, about 91% detected once. Sequenced: peripheral blood. The source of these receptors is a human donor with melanoma.

This clone was seen a few times. V gene TRBV5-1 combines with J gene TRBJ1-2; 8 bases map to TRBD1. CDR3 length: 14 residues. Germline V gene data show CDR1 as SGHRS and CDR2 as YFSETQ. After removal of 5 bases from V and 6 bases from J, the junction contained 9 bases not matched to a gene. The CDR3 DNA is TGCGCCAGCAGATATGGACAGGGTGTAAATGGCTACACCTTC. Translating it yields CASRYGQGVNGYTF.

This clone was detected once. The chain carries TRBV5-6 and TRBJ1-5; a possible D gene is TRBD1 (6 bases). CDR1 and CDR2 from the germline V gene are SGHDT and YYEEEE. V lost 1 base to trimming and J lost 7 bases, with 12 bases between them. The CDR3 has 14 residues. CDR3 protein: CASSLRGAGQPQHF. The DNA of the CDR3 is TGTGCCAGCAGCTTGCGGGGGGCTGGCCAGCCCCAGCATTTT.

This clone showed up just a few times. The chain is built from TRBV30 and TRBJ2-5, with D perhaps matching TRBD1 (5 bases). The J call is in doubt because the DNA end fits TRBJ2-7 better. Germline values: CDR1 GTSNPN, CDR2 SVGIG (reference sequence). The CDR3 contains 11 residues. The DNA for the CDR3 is TGTGCCTGGACCAGGGAATACGAGCAGTACTTC. This codes for CAWTREYEQYF.

For the CDR3, the DNA is TGTGCCAGCAGAAAAAGGAGAACGAACGAAAAACTGTTTTTT. It translates to CASRKRRTNEKLFF. V gene TRBV28 combines with J gene TRBJ1-4; unclear D gene. This CDR3 contains 14 residues. The germline V gene encodes CDR1 MDHEN and CDR2 SYDVKM. V dropped 6 bases and J dropped 8 bases, with 16 bases sitting between them.

The rearrangement links TRBV6-4 to TRBJ2-3; possibly TRBD2 for D (5 bases). The CDR3 is made up of 16 amino acids. Trimming removed 0 bases at V and 6 bases at J, with 16 bases between. Per germline, CDR1 MRHNA and CDR2 SNTAGT. The CDR3 loop reads CASSDSRGSLPDTQYF. The CDR3, as DNA: TGTGCCAGCAGTGACTCGAGAGGGTCGCTCCCCGATACGCAGTATTTT.

The V call is TRBV6-5, the J call TRBJ1-5; D is undetermined. This CDR3 is built from 13 residues. V shed 4 bases and J shed 11 bases, with 15 bases lying between them. Germline CDR1 reads MNHEY; CDR2 reads SVGAGI. The CDR3 DNA reads as TGTGCCAGCAGTTCCGACCCGGGTGGAGCCCAGCATTTT. This codes for CASSSDPGGAQHF.

This chain connects TRBV6-6 to TRBJ2-1; D remains ambiguous. CDR3 length: 12 amino acids. V gave up 4 bases and J gave up 6 bases, with 7 bases separating them. CDR1 MNHNY and CDR2 SVGAGI come from the germline V gene (reference sequence). The DNA for the CDR3 is TGTGCCAGCAGTTTGGGCAGCAATGAGCAGTTCTTC. Its translation is CASSLGSNEQFF.

This clone was seen once. The V call is TRBV9, the J call TRBJ2-5, with D perhaps matching TRBD2 (6 bases). Trimming took 4 bases from V and 5 from J, leaving 12 bases between them. Looked up from germline, CDR1 is SGDLS and CDR2 is YYNGEE. This CDR3 has 13 residues. DNA for the CDR3: TGTGCCAGCAGCCTGGGGGGTGGCGAGACCCAGTACTTC. This encodes CASSLGGGETQYF. Using reference TRBV9 and TRBJ2-5 for the parts outside the CDR3, the full variable domain is DSGVTQTPKHLITATGQRVTLRCSPRSGDLSVYWYQQSLDQGLQFLIQYYNGEERAKGNILERFSAQQFPDLHSELNLSSLELGDSALYFCASSLGGGETQYFGPGTRLLVL.

The chain combines TRBV7-8 with TRBJ1-5; 7 bases are a match to TRBD1. The CDR3 consists of 17 residues. The V gene end was trimmed by 5 bases and the J gene end by 0 bases; junction bases not matched to a gene: 10. The germline V gene encodes CDR1 SGHVS and CDR2 FQNEAQ. In DNA form, the CDR3 reads TGTGCCAGCAGCCCAGTAGCGACAGGGTTTAGCAATCAGCCCCAGCATTTT. It translates to CASSPVATGFSNQPQHF.

V and J are TRBV5-8 and TRBJ2-1, with TRBD2 matching 12 bases. J was trimmed by 4 bases and V by 0 bases; bases with no gene match: 2. Germline V gene lookup returns CDR1 SGHTS and CDR2 YDEGEE. The CDR3 runs to 16 residues. For the CDR3, the DNA is TGTGCCAGCAGCTTGGACGGGACTAGCGGGTACAATGAGCAGTTCTTC. This encodes CASSLDGTSGYNEQFF. Full variable domain (rest looked up from reference TRBV5-8 and TRBJ2-1): EAGVTQSPTHLIKTRGQQATLRCSPISGHTSVYWYQQALGLGLQFLLWYDEGEERNRGNFPPRFSGRQFPNYSSELNVNALELEDSALYLCASSLDGTSGYNEQFFGPGTRLTVL.

The chain recombines TRBV5-1 with TRBJ1-1; 7 bases are shared with TRBD1. The V and J ends lost 4 bases and 1 base, in that order; junction bases with no gene match: 4. The germline CDR1 and CDR2 sequences are SGHRS and YFSETQ. CDR3 length: 14 amino acids. CDR3 nucleotides: TGCGCCAGCAGCCCCTGGACAGGGAACACTGAAGCTTTCTTT. Translation gives CASSPWTGNTEAFF. Variable domain in full (rest from reference TRBV5-1 and TRBJ1-1): KAGVTQTPRYLIKTRGQQVTLSCSPISGHRSVSWYQQTPGQGLQFLFEYFSETQRNKGNFPGRFSGRQFSNSRSEMNVSTLELGDSALYLCASSPWTGNTEAFFGQGTRLTVV.

The rearrangement links TRBV28 to TRBJ1-2; TRBD1 is a possible D gene (6 bases). Trimming removed 5 bases at V and 4 bases at J, with 11 bases between. CDR3 length equals 13 residues. Germline V gene sequence: CDR1 MDHEN, CDR2 SYDVKM. The CDR3, as DNA: TGTGCCAGCAGTACGACAGGCACCTATGGCTACACCTTC. Translating it yields CASSTTGTYGYTF.

Concerning this clone: Other DNA sequences from this sample encode an identical CDR3 as well. This sequence joins TRBV19 and TRBJ2-3, with D unresolved. The CDR3 is 13 residues long. CDR1 and CDR2 (germline): LNHDA, SQIVND (reference sequence). Between the trimmed V and J ends, which lost 1 base and 0 bases, there was a span of 2 bases. The CDR3 loop reads CASSIGSTDTQYF. Written as DNA, the CDR3 is TGTGCCAGTAGTATAGGCAGCACAGATACGCAGTATTTT. The full variable domain, completed using reference TRBV19 and TRBJ2-3, is DGGITQSPKYLFRKEGQNVTLSCEQNLNHDAMYWYRQDPGQGLRLIYYSQIVNDFQKGDIAEGYSVSREKKESFPLTVTSAQKNPTAFYLCASSIGSTDTQYFGPGTRLTVL.

This clone appeared a single time. CDR3 in amino acids: CASSRDREETQYF. The CDR3 bases are TGTGCCAGCAGCCGAGACAGGGAAGAGACCCAGTACTTC. The chain joins TRBV11-2 to TRBJ2-5; 7 bases match TRBD1. CDR1 and CDR2 (germline): SGHAT, FQNNGV. This CDR3 is built from 13 residues. Trimming removed 5 bases from V and 3 bases from J; junction bases left unmatched: 3.

The chain couples TRBV5-5 to TRBJ2-1; TRBD1 agrees at 10 bases. This CDR3 is built from 16 residues. The germline gives CDR1 SGHKS, CDR2 YYEKEE (reference sequence). Trimming took 3 bases from V and 6 from J; bases not matched to a gene: 9. The CDR3 is CASSYHRDRGFNEQFF. For the CDR3, the DNA is TGTGCCAGCAGCTACCACCGGGACAGGGGATTCAATGAGCAGTTCTTC.

V usage is TRBV15 and J usage is TRBJ2-7; D unresolved. This CDR3 has 14 residues. Trimming pared 1 base from V and 0 bases from J, leaving 7 bases between. Germline V CDR1 and CDR2: LNHNV, YYDKDF (reference sequence). For the CDR3, the DNA is TGTGCCACCAGCAGAGCCCGGGCCTCCTACGAGCAGTACTTC. It translates to CATSRARASYEQYF. Full variable domain (outside the CDR3, taken from reference TRBV15 and TRBJ2-7): DAMVIQNPRYQVTQFGKPVTLSCSQTLNHNVMYWYQQKSSQAPKLLFHYYDKDFNNEADTPDNFQSRRPNTSFCFLDIRSPGLGDTAMYLCATSRARASYEQYFGPGTRLTVT.

The chain employs TRBV11-2 and TRBJ2-1; D gene uncertain. CDR1 and CDR2 from the germline V gene are SGHAT and FQNNGV. V lost 5 bases to trimming and J lost 6 bases, with 8 bases between them. This CDR3 has 12 residues. DNA for the CDR3: TGTGCCAGCAGCCCAGGTTTCAATGAGCAGTTCTTC. It encodes CASSPGFNEQFF.

This clone appeared a few times. The chain has TRBV14 and TRBJ2-3; D gene uncertain. In germline, CDR1 is SGHDN, CDR2 FVKESK. This CDR3 is built from 12 residues. V lost 4 bases, J lost 6 bases, and 8 bases lay in between. CDR3 in DNA: TGTGCCAGCAGCCCCTTCGCGGATACGCAGTATTTT. Translated, it gives CASSPFADTQYF. Combining the CDR3 with reference TRBV14 and TRBJ2-3 gives the whole variable domain EAGVTQFPSHSVIEKGQTVTLRCDPISGHDNLYWYRRVMGKEIKFLLHFVKESKQDESGMPNNRFLAERTGGTYSTLKVQPAELEDSGVYFCASSPFADTQYFGPGTRLTVL.

The J gene is TRBJ2-2, the V gene TRBV5-6, with 8 bases that match TRBD1. Germline V gene sequence: CDR1 SGHDT, CDR2 YYEEEE. With V trimmed by 3 bases and J by 4 bases, 5 bases remained unmatched. The CDR3 is 15 amino acids. The CDR3, as DNA: TGTGCCAGCAGCTGGACAGGGAGCGGCACCGGGGAGCTGTTTTTT. It translates to CASSWTGSGTGELFF.

The genes are TRBV5-6 and TRBJ1-1; the D gene is possibly TRBD1 (5 bases). Trimming pared 0 bases from V and 5 bases from J, leaving 11 bases between. Germline CDR1 is SGHDT and CDR2 is YYEEEE. This CDR3 region has 14 residues. In nucleotides, the CDR3 is TGTGCCAGCAGCTTGGGGGACCTTGGGACTGAAGCTTTCTTT. Protein: CASSLGDLGTEAFF.

This clone was seen just once. This chain connects TRBV5-4 to TRBJ1-2; D ambiguous. Germline V gene lookup returns CDR1 SGHNT and CDR2 YYREEE (reference sequence). The CDR3 has 15 amino acids. Trimming left V 1 base short and J 8 bases short, with 18 bases between. CDR3 sequence (DNA): TGTGCCAGCAGCTTGTTGCAGTCTCCCTCTGGGGGCTACACCTTC. The encoded protein is CASSLLQSPSGGYTF. The variable domain in full, completed from reference TRBV5-4 and TRBJ1-2, reads ETGVTQSPTHLIKTRGQQVTLRCSSQSGHNTVSWYQQALGQGPQFIFQYYREEENGRGNFPPRFSGLQFPNYSSELNVNALELDDSALYLCASSLLQSPSGGYTFGSGTRLTVV.

This clone was picked up a small number of times. The chain joins TRBV7-2 to TRBJ1-2; D gene unclear. V was cut by 2 bases and J by 7 bases, with 8 bases left in between. This CDR3 comprises 12 residues. Germline V gives CDR1 SGHTA, CDR2 FQGNSA. In nucleotides, the CDR3 is TGTGCCAGCAGCTTACAGGCGGGTGGCTACACCTTC. Translation: CASSLQAGGYTF.